The 13 T cell receptor beta chains in this list originate from one sample, sequenced in a study of T cell repertoires in cytomegalovirus infection. MiXCR, run by TCRdb on the reads, gives a single entry per CDR3 protein. Among 450,000 to 600,000 distinct CDR3 sequences listed, over 9% were seen once. Sequencing was done on a sample of PBMCs. These receptors were obtained from a human donor in good health (CMV status not recorded). Some clones in this sample may be carry-over from other donors' samples.

The chain employs TRBV20-1 and TRBJ2-3, with D perhaps TRBD1 or TRBD2 (6 bases each). The germline V gene encodes CDR1 DFQATT and CDR2 SNEGSKA (reference sequence). The CDR3 has 15 residues. V gave up 3 bases and J gave up 0 bases, with 13 bases separating them. The DNA for the CDR3 is TGCAGTGCTAGTGGAAGAGGGGGGAGCACAGATACGCAGTATTTT. Protein: CSASGRGGSTDTQYF.

The chain recombines TRBV7-8 with TRBJ2-7; D perhaps matches TRBD2 (6 bases). The ends were cut back, 3 bases at V and 6 bases at J, with 12 bases in the middle. Per the germline V gene, CDR1 is SGHVS and CDR2 is FQNEAQ. This CDR3 is 13 amino acids long. The CDR3: CASSFKDYVEQYF. CDR3 nucleotide sequence: TGTGCCAGCAGCTTCAAGGACTACGTCGAGCAGTACTTC.

This clonotype has at least ten counts. V gene TRBV19 combines with J gene TRBJ1-2; D remains unclear. The CDR3 sequence is 15 residues long. Germline V gives CDR1 LNHDA, CDR2 SQIVND (reference sequence). The ends were cut back, 7 bases at V and 4 bases at J, with 19 bases in the middle. The CDR3 region is CASKNQEDSFYGYTF. The DNA for the CDR3 is TGTGCCAGTAAGAACCAGGAGGACTCGTTCTATGGCTACACCTTC.

This clonotype was picked up many times. The chain is built from TRBV7-9 and TRBJ2-1; D is perhaps TRBD2 (5 bases). Looked up from germline, CDR1 is SEHNR and CDR2 is FQNEAQ (reference sequence). The V gene lost 4 bases and the J gene lost 7 bases, with 14 bases spanning the gap. This CDR3 region has 14 residues. The CDR3 nucleotides read TGTGCCAGCAGCTCATCCCGAACGGGGAATGAGCAGTTCTTC. It translates to CASSSSRTGNEQFF.

Ten or more counts support this clonotype. The rearrangement uses TRBV7-6 and TRBJ2-1; TRBD2 matches at 7 bases. The CDR3 totals 16 residues. V trimming: 5 bases; J trimming: 7 bases; junction bases outside the gene matches: 14. In germline, CDR1 is SGHVS, CDR2 FNYEAQ. CDR3 nucleotide sequence: TGTGCCAGCAGCGCCTCGATAGCGGGTATTACGAATGAGCAGTTCTTC. As protein: CASSASIAGITNEQFF.

This clonotype was recorded at least ten times. This chain connects TRBV27 to TRBJ1-2, with TRBD1 matching over 9 bases. Germline V gives CDR1 MNHEY, CDR2 SMNVEV (reference sequence). The trim removed 5 bases at V and 2 bases at J, leaving 9 bases unmatched. CDR3 length: 16 residues. CDR3 amino acids: CASSTRRGQGNYGYTF. The CDR3 region has the DNA TGTGCCAGCAGTACACGGAGGGGACAGGGAAACTATGGCTACACCTTC.

The sample holds many counts of this clonotype. The V and J genes are TRBV6-1 and TRBJ1-1; no clear D. V lost 6 bases, J lost 11 bases, and 22 bases lay in between. CDR1 is MNHNS and CDR2 is SASEGT in the germline V gene. This CDR3 region has 14 residues. The CDR3 region has the DNA TGTGCCAGCAGGGAGCTACAGAGGCCCCTGGGGGCTTTCTTT. As protein: CASRELQRPLGAFF.

This clonotype was picked up many times. J is TRBJ2-1 and V is TRBV4-1, with TRBD2 identical over 14 bases. Trimming removed 4 bases from V and 2 bases from J; junction bases left unmatched: 7. Germline CDR1 MGHRA, CDR2 YSYEKL. This CDR3 spans 18 amino acids. In DNA form, the CDR3 reads TGCGCCAGCAGCCCCCTTGGGACTAGCGGGAGCACCTACAATGAGCAGTTCTTC. Encoded protein: CASSPLGTSGSTYNEQFF.

Comment on this clonotype: A much larger clone is a single base away; this may be a read error. The rearrangement links TRBV7-3 to TRBJ2-1; 14 nucleotides line up with TRBD2. CDR1 SGHTA and CDR2 FQGTGA come from the germline V gene. The CDR3 spans 17 residues. The CDR3 DNA reads TGTGCCAGCAGCCCCGGACTAGCGGGAGGCCTAAACAATGAGCTGTTCTTC. Translation: CASSPGLAGGLNNELFF.

This clonotype was counted ten times or more. The V gene is TRBV7-3, the J gene TRBJ2-1; TRBD1 matches 9 bases. V shed 4 bases and J 7 bases; nucleotides not matched to a gene: 8. The CDR3 contains 15 residues. Germline values: CDR1 SGHTA, CDR2 FQGTGA. In DNA, the CDR3 is TGTGCCAGCAGCTCGCGACAGGGGGAGGAAAATGAGCAGTTCTTC. Its protein is CASSSRQGEENEQFF. Full variable domain (missing parts from reference TRBV7-3 and TRBJ2-1): GAGVSQTPSNKVTEKGKYVELRCDPISGHTALYWYRQSLGQGPEFLIYFQGTGAADDSGLPNDRFFAVRPEGSVSTLKIQRTERGDSAVYLCASSSRQGEENEQFFGPGTRLTVL.

This clonotype was counted at least ten times. This chain connects TRBV28 to TRBJ2-6; 8 bases are a match to TRBD1. Germline V gives CDR1 MDHEN, CDR2 SYDVKM. J lost 1 base, V lost 10 bases, and 12 bases had no gene match. This CDR3 has 17 amino acids. CDR3 coding DNA: TGTGCCACTACGACGCGGCAGGGGGCGTCTGGGGCCAACGTCCTGACTTTC. Translation: CATTTRQGASGANVLTF.

The V gene is TRBV20-1, the J gene TRBJ2-7; 9 bases agree with TRBD1. Trimming at V came to 2 bases and at J to 1 base, leaving 3 bases not matched to a gene. The CDR3 totals 14 residues. Per the germline V gene, CDR1 is DFQATT and CDR2 is SNEGSKA (reference sequence). The CDR3 coding sequence is TGCAGTGCTAGACCGGGACAGGGATCCTACGAGCAGTACTTC. Translation gives CSARPGQGSYEQYF.

This clonotype was counted between two and nine times. This sequence joins TRBV20-1 and TRBJ2-2; 12 positions match TRBD2. The germline CDR1 and CDR2 sequences are DFQATT and SNEGSKA (reference sequence). V was pared by 0 bases and J by 0 bases, with 11 bases of the junction left unmatched. This CDR3 spans 20 amino acids. The CDR3 DNA sequence: TGCAGTGCTAGAGATTTAGGTCCTAGCGGGGGGGGGGCGAACACCGGGGAGCTGTTTTTT. Protein: CSARDLGPSGGGANTGELFF.